The rows below give T cell receptor beta chains drawn from one sample of a study of T cell responses to AZD1222 COVID-19 vaccine. Profiled with immunoSEQ multiplex PCR; TCRdb holds only in-frame clones, not every one. The sample lists tens of thousands of clones; roughly 90% were seen once. The source material was peripheral blood, sampled on day 0 of AZD1222 vaccination. The receptors come from an adult in good health. Both conserved end residues are part of each CDR3. The order of the fields is V gene, J gene, CDR3 protein.

TRBV6-4,TRBJ1-1,CASSGQVYEAFF
TRBV5-6,TRBJ2-3,CASSFWTGIGRVRAQYF
TRBV2,TRBJ2-7,CASSEWPGRTQYF
TRBV28,TRBJ2-7,CASSSSGQGLSYEQYF
TRBV4-2,TRBJ2-1,CASSPIGLAGFNEQFF
TRBV6-5,TRBJ2-3,CASSYSQNTDTQYF
TRBV2,TRBJ2-2,CASRRRTGANYSNTGELFF
TRBV5-1,TRBJ1-1,CASSPPLRTNTEAFF
TRBV7-8,TRBJ1-2,CASSLAEGRWGYTF
TRBV29-1,TRBJ2-3,CSVVAGGLLTDTQYF
TRBV6-6,TRBJ2-7,CASSYSNPTAAGEQYF
TRBV7-2,TRBJ1-5,CASSSTSGGGNQPQHF
TRBV5-4,TRBJ2-1,CASSLDLAGQQFF
TRBV7-2,TRBJ1-4,CASSEELNEKLFF
TRBV7-2,TRBJ1-5,CASSLWRAGTEHQPQHF
TRBV9,TRBJ1-3,CASSVATDRNTIYF
TRBV2,TRBJ1-1,CASSRNENTEAFF
TRBV18,TRBJ2-7,CASSLGQGNEQYF
TRBV27,TRBJ2-7,CASSRAGGLSYEQYF
TRBV28,TRBJ2-2,CASSPPRVTGELFF
TRBV7-8,TRBJ2-7,CASSPQRGPSYEQYF
TRBV19,TRBJ2-4,CASSPWTGVAKNIQYF
TRBV7-2,TRBJ2-2,CASSRPGQGYTGELFF
TRBV6-5,TRBJ1-2,CASSYIDRLYGYTF
TRBV12-3/TRBV12-4,TRBJ1-5,CASSKTGKQPQHF
TRBV7-2,TRBJ2-5,CASSFGGFQETQYF
TRBV7-9,TRBJ1-2,CASSLAQGGAGYTF
TRBV6-5,TRBJ1-2,CASRRAPDGYTF
TRBV9,TRBJ1-3,CASSVDSGAHSGNTIYF
TRBV18,TRBJ2-5,CASSPPQGGGETQYF
TRBV7-7,TRBJ1-1,CAISLRGRGRMNTEAFF
TRBV7-9,TRBJ1-1,CASSLGAGEAFF
TRBV5-1,TRBJ1-1,CASSLWGAGVNTEAFF